These 30 T cell receptor beta chains were all obtained from the same sample, sequenced in a study of vaccination effects on CD4 cells after COVID-19. This table comes from immunoSEQ multiplex PCR, and its TCRdb copy is limited to in-frame clones, with some not included. The data hold approximately 44,000 clones, with more than 65% observed a single time. Antigen specificity for these receptors is unknown. Expansion with viral peptide pools was applied to antigen-specific CD4+ T cells by the ViraFEST assay prior to sequencing. CD4+ T cells were isolated after less than 13 days of culture. Nobody among the vaccine recipients had prior SARS-CoV-2 infection (nucleocapsid antibodies were negative). Sequences were derived from CD4+ T cells from PBMCs cultured with HCoV-NL63 spike peptides, sampled before COVID-19 vaccination. All receptors derive from a human donor who received a COVID-19 vaccine.

This clone showed up just once. The genes are TRBV5-6 and TRBJ1-4, with no clear D. Germline CDR1 reads SGHDT; CDR2 reads YYEEEE. This CDR3 is built from 13 residues. V was pared by 3 bases and J by 1 base, with 4 bases between. For the CDR3, the DNA is TGTGCCAGCAGCTCTCTAACTAATGAAAAACTGTTTTTT. Translated: CASSSLTNEKLFF.

This clone was observed a single time. V usage is TRBV27 and J usage is TRBJ1-4, with TRBD1 matching 7 bases. Germline V gives CDR1 MNHEY, CDR2 SMNVEV (reference sequence). The CDR3 is made up of 15 amino acids. The V segment lost 1 base and the J segment 8 bases; nucleotides outside the gene matches: 7. The DNA for the CDR3 is TGTGCCAGCAGTTTATACAGGGGACTGGAAGAAAAACTGTTTTTT. It codes for CASSLYRGLEEKLFF.

The V and J genes are TRBV5-1 and TRBJ2-5; D is unresolved. The CDR3 spans 15 residues. The germline gives CDR1 SGHRS, CDR2 YFSETQ. V dropped 0 bases and J dropped 0 bases, with 9 bases sitting between them. This CDR3 is CASSLVSGNQETQYF. The DNA of the CDR3 is TGCGCCAGCAGCTTGGTCTCAGGCAACCAAGAGACCCAGTACTTC.

The CDR3 here is CAISERTNANTGELFF. The CDR3 bases are TGTGCCATCAGTGAACGGACTAACGCGAACACCGGGGAGCTGTTTTTT. The chain links TRBV10-3 to TRBJ2-2; tentatively, D is TRBD2 (6 bases). Germline values: CDR1 ENHRY, CDR2 SYGVKD. The ends were cut back, 3 bases at V and 0 bases at J, with 11 bases in the middle. CDR3 size: 16 residues.

The chain uses TRBV7-6 and TRBJ2-2; 8 bases match TRBD2. From germline, CDR1 is SGHVS and CDR2 FNYEAQ. The CDR3 totals 18 residues. With V trimmed by 0 bases and J by 1 base, 7 bases remained unmatched. The CDR3 nucleotides are TGTGCCAGCAGCTTAGCGGCGGGGGGCGGATGGAACACCGGGGAGCTGTTTTTT. This sequence encodes CASSLAAGGGWNTGELFF.

The chain carries TRBV5-6 and TRBJ1-2, with D possibly TRBD1 on 5 matching bases. CDR1 is SGHDT, CDR2 YYEEEE, per germline. The CDR3 totals 15 residues. The V and J ends lost 4 bases and 3 bases respectively, with 16 bases between them. CDR3 region: CASSVIRDVYYGYTF. In DNA form, the CDR3 reads TGTGCCAGCAGCGTGATAAGGGACGTTTACTATGGCTACACCTTC.

This chain connects TRBV6-2 or TRBV6-3 to TRBJ2-3; D is undetermined. The CDR3 runs to 12 residues. Germline lookup yields CDR1 MNHEY and CDR2 SVGEGT. Trimming took 4 bases from V and 2 from J, leaving 4 bases between them. The CDR3 sequence is CASSSNTDTQYF. The CDR3 nucleotides are TGTGCCAGCAGTTCAAACACAGATACGCAGTATTTT.

This clone has just a few counts. The V call is TRBV18, the J call TRBJ1-2; D unresolved. The CDR3 consists of 13 residues. V lost 2 bases to trimming and J lost 8 bases, with 12 bases between them. The germline CDR1 and CDR2 sequences are KGHSH and LQKENI. In nucleotides, the CDR3 is TGTGCCAGCTCACCAACTCTCAGCTGGGGCTACACCTTC. Protein: CASSPTLSWGYTF.

The gene calls are TRBV4-1 and TRBJ1-1; D gene ambiguous. Germline-derived CDR1 and CDR2 are MGHRA and YSYEKL. The CDR3 runs 11 residues. V was clipped by 3 bases and J by 6 bases, with 5 bases between them. The CDR3 DNA sequence: TGCGCCAGCAGCCATGGCGCTGAAGCTTTCTTT. As protein: CASSHGAEAFF.

A single count supports this clone. The chain uses TRBV18 and TRBJ2-5, with TRBD1 matching 10 bases. Germline CDR1 is KGHSH and CDR2 is LQKENI. With 6 bases clipped from V and 5 bases from J, the junction kept 9 bases outside the gene matches. CDR3 size: 15 residues. Here the CDR3 reads CASSTDRGDLETQYF. The CDR3 DNA sequence: TGTGCCAGCTCCACGGACAGGGGGGACCTGGAGACCCAGTACTTC.

The chain recombines TRBV18 with TRBJ2-3; 9 bases match TRBD1. This CDR3 has 15 amino acids. Germline V gene sequence: CDR1 KGHSH, CDR2 LQKENI. V lost 3 bases to trimming and J lost 6 bases; unmatched junction nucleotides: 7. The chain's CDR3 is CASSPGTGLRDTQYF. CDR3 in DNA: TGTGCCAGCTCACCCGGGACAGGGCTCAGGGATACGCAGTATTTT.

The chain has TRBV15 and TRBJ2-4; maybe TRBD2 (5 bases). The V and J ends lost 0 bases and 6 bases respectively, with 9 bases between them. The CDR3 has 14 amino acids. Germline loops: CDR1 LNHNV, CDR2 YYDKDF (reference sequence). The CDR3 bases are TGTGCCACCAGCAGAGATCCGGGATTAAACATTCAGTACTTC. Amino acids: CATSRDPGLNIQYF.

The chain joins TRBV10-3 to TRBJ1-6, with unresolved D. Germline V gene data show CDR1 as ENHRY and CDR2 as SYGVKD. V gave up 1 base and J gave up 0 bases, with 7 bases separating them. This CDR3 has 16 amino acids. As DNA, the CDR3 is TGTGCCATCAGTGAGTGGGCGAGCTCCTATAATTCACCCCTCCACTTT. Amino acids: CAISEWASSYNSPLHF.

The genes are TRBV7-2 and TRBJ2-5; maybe TRBD2 (6 bases). Trimming pared 5 bases from V and 5 bases from J, leaving 18 bases between. CDR3 length equals 15 residues. Germline CDR1 and CDR2: SGHTA and FQGNSA. CDR3 region: CASSRFRGAAETQYF. DNA of the CDR3: TGTGCCAGCAGCCGTTTTCGCGGGGCTGCGGAGACCCAGTACTTC.

This chain links TRBV3-1 (or the pseudogene TRBV3-2) with TRBJ2-3, with 11 bases lining up with TRBD2. The CDR3 contains 16 residues. The germline V gene encodes CDR1 LGHDT and CDR2 YNNKEL (reference sequence). V lost 4 bases, J lost 2 bases, and 5 bases stayed unmatched. The CDR3 bases are TGTGCCAGCAGCCCCCTAGCGGGGGGTACCACAGATACGCAGTATTTT. Its translation is CASSPLAGGTTDTQYF.

The rearrangement joins TRBV5-5 to TRBJ2-2; 11 positions match TRBD1. The CDR3 is 16 amino acids. Germline values: CDR1 SGHKS, CDR2 YYEKEE (reference sequence). With V trimmed by 4 bases and J by 1 base, 3 bases remained unmatched. CDR3 nucleotides: TGTGCCAGCAGCAGGGGACAGGGGGTGAACACCGGGGAGCTGTTTTTT. It codes for CASSRGQGVNTGELFF.

This chain joins TRBV9 and TRBJ1-6; D is undetermined. Trimming removed 0 bases at V and 0 bases at J, with 13 bases between. The CDR3 is 18 residues long. Germline CDR1 and CDR2: SGDLS and YYNGEE. Here the CDR3 reads CASSVAIRESSYNSPLHF. The CDR3 bases are TGTGCCAGCAGCGTAGCCATCCGAGAAAGCTCCTATAATTCACCCCTCCACTTT.

The chain carries TRBV30 and TRBJ1-5; 9 bases are shared with TRBD1. The CDR3 loop spans 17 amino acids. Germline lookup yields CDR1 GTSNPN and CDR2 SVGIG (reference sequence). V lost 0 bases and J lost 0; bases outside the gene matches: 6. CDR3: CAWSVSRTGDSNQPQHF. The DNA of the CDR3 is TGTGCCTGGAGTGTATCCCGGACAGGGGATAGCAATCAGCCCCAGCATTTT.

The rearrangement links TRBV10-3 to TRBJ1-4; D is perhaps TRBD1 (6 bases). The CDR3 has 16 amino acids. The V end was cut by 3 bases, the J end by 3 bases, with 14 bases between. CDR1 is ENHRY, CDR2 SYGVKD, per germline. CDR3 region: CAISDPGVSSNEKLFF. CDR3 DNA: TGTGCCATCAGTGATCCAGGGGTATCGTCTAATGAAAAACTGTTTTTT.

The J gene is TRBJ2-2, the V gene TRBV9; no clear D. Trimming took off 7 bases at V and 9 bases at J, with 25 bases between the two ends. Germline V lookup: CDR1 SGDLS, CDR2 YYNGEE. The CDR3 is made up of 16 amino acids. CDR3 sequence (DNA): TGTGCCAGCCGGTCACGCCGGGCAAAAACCGGCCGGGAGCTGTTTTTT. The encoded protein is CASRSRRAKTGRELFF.

The chain combines TRBV29-1 with TRBJ2-5; TRBD1 might be the D (6 bases). This CDR3 is 14 amino acids long. The V end lost 1 base, the J end lost 5 bases, and 14 bases lay between the germline ends. Germline V gives CDR1 SQVTM, CDR2 ANQGSEA. The CDR3 reads CSVEAQGQMETQYF. For the CDR3, the DNA is TGCAGCGTTGAAGCCCAGGGGCAAATGGAGACCCAGTACTTC.

The table lists this clone with a count of one. J is TRBJ1-2 and V is TRBV18, with 10 bases identical to TRBD1. In germline, CDR1 is KGHSH, CDR2 LQKENI. V dropped 4 bases and J dropped 6; count of bases not matched to a gene: 8. The CDR3 is 15 residues long. In DNA, the CDR3 is TGTGCCAGCTCACGGGACAGGGGCGAAAAGGATGGCTACACCTTC. Its protein is CASSRDRGEKDGYTF.

The genes are TRBV7-2 and TRBJ2-1, with TRBD1 as a possible D gene (6 bases). Trimming took 11 bases from V and 0 from J, leaving 17 bases between them. The CDR3 covers 15 residues. CDR1 is SGHTA and CDR2 is FQGNSA in the germline V gene. The CDR3 sequence is CAGGLQTGSYNEQFF. CDR3 nucleotide sequence: TGTGCCGGGGGCCTCCAAACAGGCTCCTACAATGAGCAGTTCTTC.

This clone showed up just once. The chain is built from TRBV12-5 and TRBJ2-7; 8 positions agree with TRBD1. Germline V gives CDR1 LGHNT, CDR2 FRNRAP. The CDR3 runs to 17 residues. The V gene end was trimmed by 3 bases and the J gene end by 3 bases; junction bases not matched to a gene: 13. This CDR3 is CASGFTTPGQDYYEQYV. CDR3 bases: TGTGCTAGTGGTTTCACCACCCCGGGACAGGATTACTACGAGCAGTACGTC.

The J gene is TRBJ2-7, the V gene TRBV10-2, with D possibly being TRBD1 (6 bases). The CDR3 sequence is 14 residues long. CDR1 is WSHSY and CDR2 is SAAADI in the germline V gene. V lost 4 bases and J lost 0, with 10 bases in between. The CDR3, as DNA: TGCGCCAGCAGTGTGCAGGGGACCTCCTACGAGCAGTACGTC. Amino acid sequence: CASSVQGTSYEQYV.

The V and J genes are TRBV29-1 and TRBJ2-3; D might be TRBD1 (7 bases). The ends were cut back, 1 base at V and 5 bases at J, with 13 bases in the middle. CDR1 and CDR2 from the germline V gene are SQVTM and ANQGSEA. The CDR3 covers 14 residues. The CDR3 region has the DNA TGCAGCGTTGAAGGGAGGGGGCCGGTAGATACGCAGTATTTT. It translates to CSVEGRGPVDTQYF.

The CDR3 here is CASRLMTGGNTEAFF. CDR3 nucleotides: TGTGCCAGCAGGCTTATGACAGGGGGGAACACTGAAGCTTTCTTT. The chain employs TRBV6-5 and TRBJ1-1; 9 bases match TRBD1. This CDR3 has 15 amino acids. Looked up from germline, CDR1 is MNHEY and CDR2 is SVGAGI. J lost 1 base, V lost 6 bases, and 6 bases had no gene match.

This chain links TRBV2 with TRBJ1-1; D is unclear. This CDR3 is built from 17 residues. V lost 2 bases and J 0 bases, leaving 16 bases between the germline ends. CDR1 is SNHLY and CDR2 is FYNNEI in the germline V gene. The CDR3 DNA sequence: TGTGCCAGCAGTGAAATTATTGGGAGACTAATGAACACTGAAGCTTTCTTT. Its protein product is CASSEIIGRLMNTEAFF.

CDR3 DNA sequence: TGCGCCAGCAGCCAAGATAGAACCAATCAGCCCCAGCATTTT. As protein: CASSQDRTNQPQHF. This chain connects TRBV4-1 to TRBJ1-5; no reliable D call. Germline assignment: CDR1 MGHRA and CDR2 YSYEKL. The CDR3 is 14 residues long. Trimming stripped 0 bases from V and 3 bases from J, with 6 bases between.

The J gene is TRBJ1-2, the V gene TRBV19; D might be TRBD1 (5 bases). The CDR3 is 13 residues long. CDR1 and CDR2 from the germline V gene are LNHDA and SQIVND (reference sequence). Deletions cut 2 bases from V and 5 bases from J, with 9 bases between. CDR3 in amino acids: CASSIPDSYGYTF. CDR3 DNA sequence: TGTGCCAGTAGTATACCCGACAGTTATGGCTACACCTTC. The full variable domain, rest sourced from reference TRBV19 and TRBJ1-2, is DGGITQSPKYLFRKEGQNVTLSCEQNLNHDAMYWYRQDPGQGLRLIYYSQIVNDFQKGDIAEGYSVSREKKESFPLTVTSAQKNPTAFYLCASSIPDSYGYTFGSGTRLTVV.